This T cell receptor (beta chain) was documented in a study of beta chain features in type 1 diabetes. Study summary: Sorted cells numbering 107,917,701 were examined across all samples.

This clone was detected ten times or more. Antigen: not known. All of the isolated RNA was reverse transcribed, so expressed TCRB transcripts were sequenced. Method: immunoSEQ multiplex PCR; TCRdb's copy keeps in-frame clones and lacks some. The profile shows 600,000 to 750,000 clones, about an eighth of them singletons. Points from the study as a whole: Patients showed naive, central memory and Treg TCRB repertoires that appeared more similar than those of healthy donors. Unsettled here was the matter of whether HLA type influences TCRB rearrangement. Type 1 diabetes patients had moderately but significantly shorter TCRB CDR3s in all four CD4+ subsets. There were fewer insertions and more deletions at the VDJ junctions of type 1 diabetes patients.

The sequencing sample was made of naive CD4+ T cells from blood. This TCR was recovered from a man aged 25 to 40 with type 1 diabetes.

The CDR3 region is CASSPPICCTDTQYF. For the CDR3, the DNA is TGCGCCAGCAGTCCCCCCATCTGTTGCACAGATACGCAGTATTTT. This sequence joins TRBV23-1 and TRBJ2-3; D unclear. TRBV23-1 is treated as an ORF (open reading frame) with a function not yet certain. V lost 4 bases and J 1 base, leaving 12 bases between the germline ends. The CDR3 sequence is 15 residues long.